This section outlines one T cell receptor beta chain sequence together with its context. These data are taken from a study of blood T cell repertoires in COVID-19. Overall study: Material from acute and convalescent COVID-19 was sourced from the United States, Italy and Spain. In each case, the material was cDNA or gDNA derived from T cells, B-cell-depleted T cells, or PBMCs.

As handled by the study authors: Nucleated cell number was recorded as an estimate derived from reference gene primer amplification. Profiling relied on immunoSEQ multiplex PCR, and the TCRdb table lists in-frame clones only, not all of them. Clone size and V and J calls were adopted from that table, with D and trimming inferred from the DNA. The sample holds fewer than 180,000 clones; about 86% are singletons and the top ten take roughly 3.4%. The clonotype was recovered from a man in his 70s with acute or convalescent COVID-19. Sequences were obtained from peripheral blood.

The CDR3 sequence: CASLPGRSNQPQHF. In DNA, the CDR3 is TGTGCCAGTCTCCCAGGGCGAAGCAATCAGCCCCAGCATTTT. The chain employs TRBV28 and TRBJ1-5; D perhaps matches TRBD1 (5 bases). The CDR3 has 14 amino acids. Per germline, CDR1 MDHEN and CDR2 SYDVKM. Trimming took off 9 bases at V and 1 base at J, with 13 bases between the two ends.